The entry below gives a single T cell receptor beta chain sequence along with its context. Original analysis: For nucleated cells, counts were estimated from reference gene primer amplification. Assay: immunoSEQ multiplex PCR; the TCRdb copy retains only in-frame clones and omits some. That table furnishes V, J and clone size, whereas the DNA furnished D and trimming. Among roughly 180,000 clones listed, 70% to 90% were seen once. Germline V gives CDR1 MNHNS, CDR2 SASEGT. V lost 2 bases to trimming and J lost 0 bases, with 8 bases between them. The length of the CDR3 is 16 residues. The data were obtained in a study of blood T cell repertoires in COVID-19. Study overall: T cells, B-cell-depleted T cells, or PBMCs provided the cDNA or gDNA that served as material.

This chain joins TRBV6-1 and TRBJ1-6, with D hard to call. This TCR derives from a woman in her forties or fifties with COVID-19, enrolled during active disease. Sequencing was performed on peripheral blood. CDR3 residues: CASSEQWSSYNSPLHF. Here the CDR3 DNA reads TGTGCCAGCAGTGAACAATGGAGCTCCTATAATTCACCCCTCCACTTT.